Listed below are T cell receptor beta chains from one sample, sequenced in a study of T cell repertoires in cytomegalovirus infection. The antigens of these receptors remain unknown. TCRdb recomputed calls from the reads with MiXCR, one row per CDR3 protein. The profile shows roughly 920,000 distinct CDR3 sequences, 31% of them singletons. The sequencing used cultured CD8+ T cells from PBMCs, collected from culture after CMV antigen stimulation. Receptor source: a human donor in good health (CMV status not recorded). Some clones in this sample may be carry-over from other donors' samples. Each CDR3 is given with its conserved first and last residue. A D gene is named only where the DNA matches it firmly. Some rows mark clone size as missing; the rest say once, few, many or name a class of expanded clone.

clone size: many; D gene: TRBD1; J gene: TRBJ1-1; V gene: TRBV7-8; CDR3 protein: CASSLAGWTGENTEAFF; CDR3 DNA: TGTGCCAGCAGCTTAGCTGGCTGGACAGGGGAGAACACTGAAGCTTTCTTT
clone size: -; D gene: -; J gene: TRBJ2-1; V gene: TRBV12-3/TRBV12-4; CDR3 protein: CASSPTSGEGLQFF; CDR3 DNA: TGTGCCAGCAGCCCCACGTCAGGAGAGGGACTGCAGTTCTTC
clone size: few; D gene: -; J gene: TRBJ2-1; V gene: TRBV7-9; CDR3 protein: CASSRGGGPSYNEQFF; CDR3 DNA: TGTGCCAGCAGCCGGGGAGGGGGCCCTTCCTACAATGAGCAGTTCTTC
clone size: many; D gene: -; J gene: TRBJ2-5; V gene: TRBV7-6; CDR3 protein: CASSLGGVQETQYF; CDR3 DNA: TGTGCCAGCAGCTTAGGTGGAGTTCAGGAGACCCAGTACTTC
clone size: -; D gene: -; J gene: TRBJ1-2; V gene: TRBV7-9; CDR3 protein: CASSPTENGYTF; CDR3 DNA: TGTGCCAGCAGCCCGACGGAAAACGGCTACACCTTC
clone size: many; D gene: -; J gene: TRBJ1-5; V gene: TRBV7-8; CDR3 protein: CASSLAGGQGNQPQHF; CDR3 DNA: TGTGCCAGCAGCTTAGCGGGGGGCCAGGGCAATCAGCCCCAGCATTTT
clone size: many; D gene: TRBD2; J gene: TRBJ2-3; V gene: TRBV6-5; CDR3 protein: CATSAFLAGRSDTQYF; CDR3 DNA: TGTGCCACTTCCGCCTTTCTAGCGGGGCGGTCAGATACGCAGTATTTT
clone size: few; D gene: -; J gene: TRBJ2-7; V gene: TRBV6-6; CDR3 protein: CASSYAGSYEQYF; CDR3 DNA: TGTGCCAGCAGTTACGCGGGTTCGTACGAGCAGTACTTC
clone size: many; D gene: -; J gene: TRBJ2-6; V gene: TRBV7-8; CDR3 protein: CASSLLFLGDEAGANVLTF; CDR3 DNA: TGTGCCAGCAGCTTACTCTTTTTAGGGGATGAGGCTGGGGCCAACGTCCTGACTTTC
clone size: -; D gene: -; J gene: TRBJ1-5; V gene: TRBV20-1; CDR3 protein: CSARTGGWDQPQHF; CDR3 DNA: TGCAGTGCTAGGACAGGTGGTTGGGATCAGCCCCAGCATTTT
clone size: -; D gene: -; J gene: TRBJ2-3; V gene: TRBV12-3/TRBV12-4; CDR3 protein: CASSFQAAGMGNTQYF; CDR3 DNA: TGTGCCAGCAGTTTCCAAGCGGCAGGGATGGGGAATACGCAGTATTTT
clone size: many; D gene: -; J gene: TRBJ2-7; V gene: TRBV12-3/TRBV12-4; CDR3 protein: CASSMTGEQYF; CDR3 DNA: TGTGCCAGCAGTATGACTGGCGAGCAGTACTTC
clone size: -; D gene: -; J gene: TRBJ1-2; V gene: TRBV15; CDR3 protein: CATSRDGVVGYTF; CDR3 DNA: TGTGCCACCAGCAGAGATGGAGTGGTGGGATACACCTTC
clone size: -; D gene: TRBD2; J gene: TRBJ2-3; V gene: TRBV20-1; CDR3 protein: CSARARGGDTQYF; CDR3 DNA: TGCAGTGCTAGAGCACGGGGGGGGGATACGCAGTATTTT
clone size: -; D gene: TRBD1; J gene: TRBJ1-4; V gene: TRBV11-2; CDR3 protein: CASSPGQDYLNEKLFF; CDR3 DNA: TGTGCCAGCAGCCCCGGACAGGACTACCTTAATGAAAAACTGTTTTTT